The 4 T cell receptor beta chains listed next were all sequenced from one sample in a study of blood T cell repertoires in COVID-19. Only in-frame clones appear in the TCRdb table, and some are missing; sequencing was by immunoSEQ multiplex PCR. Of almost 200,000 clones listed, about 82% are singletons. Sequencing was carried out using peripheral blood. Source of these receptors: a man aged 55 to 70 with COVID-19, enrolled during active disease.

The CDR3 nucleotides are TGTGCCTGGAGTGCCCAGGATAACTATGGCTACACCTTC. Protein sequence: CAWSAQDNYGYTF. V gene TRBV30 combines with J gene TRBJ1-2; D is ambiguous. Germline V gene lookup returns CDR1 GTSNPN and CDR2 SVGIG (reference sequence). The CDR3 runs 13 residues. V was pared by 1 base and J by 1 base, with 7 bases between.

The chain carries TRBV11-2 and TRBJ2-3; no reliable D call. Germline CDR1 SGHAT, CDR2 FQNNGV. CDR3 size: 12 residues. The V end was cut by 4 bases, the J end by 2 bases, with 4 bases between. In DNA, the CDR3 is TGTGCCAGCAGCTCGTCCACAGATACGCAGTATTTT. Amino acids: CASSSSTDTQYF. The full variable domain, completed using reference TRBV11-2 and TRBJ2-3, is EAGVAQSPRYKIIEKRQSVAFWCNPISGHATLYWYQQILGQGPKLLIQFQNNGVVDDSQLPKDRFSAERLKGVDSTLKIQPAKLEDSAVYLCASSSSTDTQYFGPGTRLTVL.

The CDR3 region is CASSEDRNYGYTF. CDR3 bases: TGCGCCAGCAGTGAGGACAGGAACTATGGCTACACCTTC. The chain employs TRBV10-2 and TRBJ1-2, with D perhaps matching TRBD1 (6 bases). Germline CDR1 WSHSY, CDR2 SAAADI. There are 13 residues in the CDR3. Trimming pared 2 bases from V and 2 bases from J, leaving 6 bases between.

The chain carries TRBV2 and TRBJ1-6; D perhaps matches TRBD1 (5 bases). V was clipped by 7 bases and J by 7 bases, with 17 bases between them. The CDR3 totals 15 residues. Germline V gene data show CDR1 as SNHLY and CDR2 as FYNNEI. CDR3 sequence: CASTTDTGVNSPLHF. CDR3 bases: TGTGCCAGCACCACAGACACGGGGGTCAATTCACCCCTCCACTTT.